This entry lists 32 T cell receptor beta chains sequenced from one sample in a study of vaccination and CD4 T cells after COVID-19. These TCRs are of unknown antigen specificity. Researchers used the Oncomine TCR Beta short-read assay to sequence DNA from cultured CD4+ T cells. From the PCR reads, TCRdb called clonotypes with MiXCR, one entry per CDR3 protein. The sample includes approximately 22,000 distinct CDR3 sequences, approximately 42% of them seen just once. The time point is: late sampling 161 to 241 days after vaccination in a few convalescent patients. As to treatment: roughly nine-day PBMC culture with coronavirus spike peptide pools or control peptides (ViraFEST assay). The input for sequencing was CD4+ T cells from blood, cultured in vitro, taken about 7 months after SARS-CoV-2 vaccination. The source is a human donor who had recovered from COVID-19.

The chain uses TRBV20-1 and TRBJ1-2; TRBD1 matches 10 bases. The V gene's germline CDR1 is DFQATT and CDR2 SNEGSKA (reference sequence). This CDR3 is 14 amino acids long. J gave up 5 bases and V 1 base, and 4 bases lay outside the gene matches. CDR3 sequence: CSARVPGQGYGYTF. The CDR3 coding sequence is TGCAGTGCTAGAGTTCCGGGACAGGGGTATGGCTACACCTTC.

The rearrangement uses TRBV20-1 and TRBJ2-1, with 8 bases matching TRBD2. The V gene end was trimmed by 0 bases and the J gene end by 3 bases; junction bases not matched to a gene: 10. Germline CDR1 is DFQATT and CDR2 is SNEGSKA (reference sequence). The CDR3 sequence is 17 residues long. This CDR3 is CSARDPQLAGFYNEQFF. The CDR3 nucleotides are TGCAGTGCTAGAGATCCCCAGTTAGCGGGATTCTACAATGAGCAGTTCTTC.

By share of the sample, this clonotype is medium-sized. The genes are TRBV20-1 and TRBJ2-5, with D possibly matching TRBD2 (6 bases). Germline lookup yields CDR1 DFQATT and CDR2 SNEGSKA (reference sequence). The CDR3 has 14 amino acids. Deletions cut 6 bases from V and 2 bases from J, with 16 bases between. The CDR3 nucleotides read TGCAGTGCCCCCGGCGGGGCGTTACAAGAGACCCAGTACTTC. Amino acids: CSAPGGALQETQYF.

This clonotype was seen once. The V call is TRBV10-1, the J call TRBJ1-1; D not resolved. V was cut by 7 bases and J by 5 bases, with 17 bases left in between. The CDR3 length is 14 residues. CDR1 and CDR2 from the germline V gene are WNHNN and SYGVQD (reference sequence). The CDR3 DNA reads as TGCGCCAGCAATAAGTTTGGACTAGGAACTGAAGCTTTCTTT. Translating gives CASNKFGLGTEAFF.

This clonotype has only a few counts. This sequence joins TRBV27 and TRBJ2-1, with D perhaps assigned TRBD1 or TRBD2 (5 bases each). The V gene lost 6 bases and the J gene lost 0 bases, with 15 bases spanning the gap. The germline CDR1 and CDR2 sequences are MNHEY and SMNVEV (reference sequence). The CDR3 totals 16 residues. The CDR3 protein is CASRGPGRSSYNEQFF. In DNA form, the CDR3 reads TGTGCCAGCAGGGGCCCGGGACGTAGCTCCTACAATGAGCAGTTCTTC.

The gene calls are TRBV28 and TRBJ1-5; 11 bases agree with TRBD1. This CDR3 spans 14 amino acids. V lost 6 bases to trimming and J lost 6 bases; unmatched junction nucleotides: 4. From germline, CDR1 is MDHEN and CDR2 SYDVKM. The CDR3 nucleotides are TGTGCCAGCAGAGAGGACAGGGGGCTTCAGCCCCAGCATTTT. Amino acid sequence: CASREDRGLQPQHF.

This clonotype was seen a few times. Written as DNA, the CDR3 is TGCGCCAGCAGTGAGAGTGCGGGAGGCAGCAATGAGCAGTTCTTC. It encodes CASSESAGGSNEQFF. V is TRBV10-1 and J is TRBJ2-1; 8 nucleotides line up with TRBD2. The CDR3 spans 15 residues. V shed 2 bases and J 6 bases; nucleotides not matched to a gene: 6. Germline V CDR1 and CDR2: WNHNN, SYGVQD (reference sequence).

The chain couples TRBV20-1 to TRBJ2-1, with unresolved D. V was cut by 0 bases and J by 4 bases, with 16 bases left in between. Germline V gene data show CDR1 as DFQATT and CDR2 as SNEGSKA (reference sequence). The CDR3 totals 16 residues. The CDR3 nucleotides are TGCAGTGCTAGAGATAGGGCTAGTTCTCGGTACAATGAGCAGTTCTTC. Protein sequence: CSARDRASSRYNEQFF.

This clonotype appeared a few times. The V gene is TRBV20-1, the J gene TRBJ1-5; 9 bases fit TRBD1. The CDR3 has 14 amino acids. Germline assignment: CDR1 DFQATT and CDR2 SNEGSKA (reference sequence). J lost 4 bases, V lost 3 bases, and 4 bases had no gene match. CDR3 sequence reads: CSARMDRGNQPQHF. CDR3 nucleotide sequence: TGCAGTGCTAGGATGGACAGGGGAAATCAGCCCCAGCATTTT.

This rearrangement joins TRBV25-1 to TRBJ2-7; perhaps TRBD1 as D (6 bases). Trimming cost V 7 bases and J 3 bases, with 16 bases left between them. The germline V gene has CDR1 MGHDK and CDR2 SYGVNS. The CDR3 contains 14 residues. The CDR3 loop is CASNPGHLFYEQYF. The DNA for the CDR3 is TGTGCCAGCAACCCGGGACACCTTTTCTACGAGCAGTACTTC.

J is TRBJ2-7 and V is TRBV28; 7 bases are a match to TRBD1. CDR1 is MDHEN and CDR2 is SYDVKM in the germline V gene. The CDR3 has 14 amino acids. J gave up 2 bases and V 6 bases, and 7 bases lay outside the gene matches. CDR3 sequence reads: CASRGDRLTYEQYF. The CDR3 DNA follows: TGTGCCAGCAGAGGGGACAGATTAACCTACGAGCAGTACTTC. The whole variable domain, filled in from reference TRBV28 and TRBJ2-7, reads DVKVTQSSRYLVKRTGEKVFLECVQDMDHENMFWYRQDPGLGLRLIYFSYDVKMKEKGDIPEGYSVSREKKERFSLILESASTNQTSMYLCASRGDRLTYEQYFGPGTRLTVT.

The genes are TRBV19 and TRBJ2-1; 10 nucleotides align to TRBD2. The CDR3 spans 15 residues. Unmatched junction bases numbered 6, after V lost 2 bases and J lost 8 bases. Looked up from germline, CDR1 is LNHDA and CDR2 is SQIVND (reference sequence). The CDR3 loop reads CASSILAGAGYEQFF. The CDR3 DNA reads TGTGCCAGTAGTATACTAGCGGGAGCGGGTTATGAGCAGTTCTTC.

The V and J genes are TRBV5-4 and TRBJ2-1; 7 nucleotides agree with TRBD2. CDR1 and CDR2 from the germline V gene are SGHNT and YYREEE (reference sequence). The CDR3 length is 16 residues. J was trimmed by 8 bases and V by 4 bases; bases with no gene match: 15. CDR3 protein: CASSPQAEGRGDEQFF. CDR3 DNA: TGTGCCAGCAGCCCCCAGGCGGAGGGCCGGGGGGATGAGCAGTTCTTC. Combining the CDR3 with reference TRBV5-4 and TRBJ2-1 gives the whole variable domain ETGVTQSPTHLIKTRGQQVTLRCSSQSGHNTVSWYQQALGQGPQFIFQYYREEENGRGNFPPRFSGLQFPNYSSELNVNALELDDSALYLCASSPQAEGRGDEQFFGPGTRLTVL.

The rearrangement joins TRBV11-2 to TRBJ2-5; no clear D. The length of the CDR3 is 13 residues. V lost 1 base and J 4 bases, leaving 7 bases between the germline ends. CDR1 SGHAT and CDR2 FQNNGV come from the germline V gene. The CDR3 nucleotides read TGTGCCAGCAGCTTAGGAACCCCAGAGACCCAGTACTTC. Protein sequence: CASSLGTPETQYF.

Here the CDR3 reads CAISDHIANTEAFF. In DNA, the CDR3 is TGTGCCATCAGTGACCATATTGCGAACACTGAAGCTTTCTTT. The chain has TRBV10-3 and TRBJ1-1; D gene ambiguous. The CDR3 runs 14 residues. Germline-derived CDR1 and CDR2 are ENHRY and SYGVKD. Trimming removed 3 bases at V and 1 base at J, with 9 bases between.

The chain uses TRBV20-1 and TRBJ1-1; a weak D match, TRBD1 (5 bases). This CDR3 contains 16 residues. Germline CDR1 is DFQATT and CDR2 is SNEGSKA (reference sequence). Trimming removed 6 bases from V and 0 bases from J, with 20 bases in between. The CDR3 nucleotides read TGCAGTGCCTGGGGGGTATTAGGGTCCATGAACACTGAAGCTTTCTTT. Its protein is CSAWGVLGSMNTEAFF.

V is TRBV6-1 and J is TRBJ1-6; D remains ambiguous. The germline V gene encodes CDR1 MNHNS and CDR2 SASEGT. The CDR3 totals 12 residues. V gave up 4 bases and J gave up 7 bases, with 5 bases separating them. CDR3 region: CASSVRNSPLHF. CDR3 sequence (DNA): TGTGCCAGCAGTGTCAGGAATTCACCCCTCCACTTT.

The CDR3 region has the DNA TGCAGTGCTTCCTTCCCTGGGGCCAACGTCCTGACTTTC. It yields the protein CSASFPGANVLTF. The chain carries TRBV20-1 and TRBJ2-6; D unclear. Trimming shortened V by 5 bases and J by 2 bases, and 7 bases separated the two germline ends. CDR1 is DFQATT, CDR2 SNEGSKA, per germline (reference sequence). The CDR3 has 13 amino acids.

The chain employs TRBV11-2 and TRBJ1-1; 9 bases match TRBD1. V shed 5 bases and J 8 bases; nucleotides not matched to a gene: 3. The CDR3 runs to 12 residues. Germline V gene data show CDR1 as SGHAT and CDR2 as FQNNGV. CDR3 nucleotide sequence: TGTGCCAGCAGCCAAGACAGGGGGGAAGCTTTCTTT. Its protein product is CASSQDRGEAFF.

This clonotype was detected only a few times. The chain employs TRBV20-1 and TRBJ2-3; D tentatively reads TRBD1 or TRBD2 (5 bases each). CDR3 length: 14 amino acids. The germline CDR1 and CDR2 sequences are DFQATT and SNEGSKA (reference sequence). V was cut by 0 bases and J by 6 bases, with 13 bases left in between. This CDR3 is CSARDYRPGDTQYF. The CDR3 region has the DNA TGCAGTGCTAGAGACTACAGGCCGGGGGATACGCAGTATTTT.

CDR3: CASRGDLNTEAFF. CDR3 nucleotide sequence: TGTGCCAGCAGGGGAGACTTGAACACTGAAGCTTTCTTT. The chain combines TRBV2 with TRBJ1-1; no definite D call. V was clipped by 6 bases and J by 0 bases, with 8 bases between them. Germline V lookup: CDR1 SNHLY, CDR2 FYNNEI. The CDR3 is made up of 13 amino acids.

This sequence joins TRBV24-1 and TRBJ2-7; tentatively, D is TRBD1 (5 bases). CDR1 is KGHDR and CDR2 is SFDVKD in the germline V gene. This CDR3 region has 14 residues. V was clipped by 4 bases and J by 4 bases, with 13 bases between them. Here the CDR3 DNA reads TGTGCCACCAGTGACTCGACAGCTGGGTACGAGCAGTACTTC. It specifies CATSDSTAGYEQYF.

This clonotype was picked up one time. V is TRBV6-5 and J is TRBJ2-3; 7 nucleotides align to TRBD1. The junction had 2 bases not matched to a gene; V was cut back by 4 bases and J by 4 bases. CDR1 and CDR2 (germline): MNHEY, SVGAGI. This CDR3 contains 13 residues. The CDR3 DNA sequence: TGTGCCAGCAGTTGGCAGGGGGCAGATACGCAGTATTTT. This sequence encodes CASSWQGADTQYF.

This chain uses TRBV6-1 with TRBJ2-2; 9 nucleotides align to TRBD1. CDR1 MNHNS and CDR2 SASEGT come from the germline V gene. The length of the CDR3 is 16 residues. After removal of 3 bases from V and 1 base from J, the junction contained 3 bases not matched to a gene. CDR3 amino acids: CASSDRGQGNTGELFF. CDR3 nucleotide sequence: TGTGCCAGCAGTGATAGGGGACAGGGGAACACCGGGGAGCTGTTTTTT.

This chain connects TRBV7-3 to TRBJ2-1; the D gene is possibly TRBD2 (7 bases). Germline V lookup: CDR1 SGHTA, CDR2 FQGTGA. V gave up 5 bases and J gave up 4 bases, with 18 bases separating them. The CDR3 has 16 residues. CDR3 protein: CASSLSSGTPYNEQFF. CDR3 DNA: TGTGCCAGCAGCCTTTCAAGCGGGACACCTTACAATGAGCAGTTCTTC.

The V and J genes are TRBV27 and TRBJ2-7; TRBD1 or TRBD2 may be the D gene (6 bases each). Trimming cost V 2 bases and J 2 bases, with 13 bases left between them. This CDR3 contains 15 residues. Germline values: CDR1 MNHEY, CDR2 SMNVEV (reference sequence). In DNA, the CDR3 is TGTGCCAGCAGTTTAGGGGGGCCAGGAGCCTACGAGCAGTACTTC. Protein product: CASSLGGPGAYEQYF.

This chain links TRBV7-3 with TRBJ2-1, with TRBD2 identical over 9 bases. The V and J ends lost 5 bases and 5 bases, in that order; junction bases with no gene match: 7. Germline V CDR1 and CDR2: SGHTA, FQGTGA. This CDR3 comprises 15 residues. The CDR3 is CASSNSGSPHNEQFF. Written as DNA, the CDR3 is TGTGCCAGCAGCAATAGCGGGAGCCCCCACAATGAGCAGTTCTTC.

J is TRBJ2-2 and V is TRBV20-1; 7 bases align to TRBD2. V gave up 3 bases and J gave up 5 bases; unmatched junction bases: 3. Germline V CDR1 and CDR2: DFQATT, SNEGSKA (reference sequence). The CDR3 contains 13 residues. The CDR3 DNA sequence: TGCAGTGCTAGGGGGGGGTGGACCGGGGAGCTGTTTTTT. Encoded protein: CSARGGWTGELFF.

The chain combines TRBV7-9 with TRBJ2-3; D is perhaps TRBD2 (5 bases). The CDR3 has 11 amino acids. Germline CDR1 and CDR2: SEHNR and FQNEAQ (reference sequence). Trimming cost V 8 bases and J 8 bases, with 11 bases left between them. CDR3 amino acids: CASRGLATQYF. The CDR3 nucleotides are TGTGCCAGCCGGGGTTTGGCTACGCAGTATTTT.

This clonotype came up a few times. CDR3 DNA sequence: TGCAGTGCTAGAGATGTGACAGGTGCGGAGACCCAGTACTTC. Its translation is CSARDVTGAETQYF. J is TRBJ2-5 and V is TRBV20-1; D perhaps matches TRBD1 (6 bases). There are 14 residues in the CDR3. V was cut by 0 bases and J by 5 bases, with 13 bases left in between. CDR1 and CDR2 from the germline V gene are DFQATT and SNEGSKA (reference sequence).

The table lists this clonotype with a few counts. The chain recombines TRBV19 with TRBJ1-2; 8 bases are shared with TRBD1. Per the germline V gene, CDR1 is LNHDA and CDR2 is SQIVND (reference sequence). V gave up 6 bases and J gave up 8 bases; unmatched junction bases: 8. The CDR3 sequence is 13 residues long. In nucleotides, the CDR3 is TGTGCCAGTAGGTCACAGGGGGATAGGGGCTACACCTTC. The encoded protein is CASRSQGDRGYTF.

The CDR3, as DNA: TGTGCCAGCAGTTACTCGAAGGGACAGGGAGCCGATACGCAGTATTTT. This gives the protein CASSYSKGQGADTQYF. The V call is TRBV6-5, the J call TRBJ2-3, with TRBD1 matching over 9 bases. This CDR3 comprises 16 residues. Trimming at V came to 0 bases and at J to 6 bases, leaving 7 bases not matched to a gene. Per germline, CDR1 MNHEY and CDR2 SVGAGI.